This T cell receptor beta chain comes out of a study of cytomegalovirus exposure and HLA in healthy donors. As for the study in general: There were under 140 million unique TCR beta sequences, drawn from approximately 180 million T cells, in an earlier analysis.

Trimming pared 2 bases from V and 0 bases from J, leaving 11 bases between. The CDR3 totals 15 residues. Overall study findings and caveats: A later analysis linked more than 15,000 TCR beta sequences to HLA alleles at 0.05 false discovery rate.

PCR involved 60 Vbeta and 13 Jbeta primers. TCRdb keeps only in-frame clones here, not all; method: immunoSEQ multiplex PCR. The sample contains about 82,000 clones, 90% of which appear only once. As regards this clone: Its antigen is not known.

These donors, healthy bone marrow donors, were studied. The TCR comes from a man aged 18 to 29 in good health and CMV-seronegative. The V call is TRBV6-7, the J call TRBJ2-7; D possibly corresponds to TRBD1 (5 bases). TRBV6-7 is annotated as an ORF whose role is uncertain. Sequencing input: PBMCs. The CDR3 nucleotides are TGTGCCAGCAGTTACACCCCGACAGCCTCCTACGAGCAGTACTTC. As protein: CASSYTPTASYEQYF.